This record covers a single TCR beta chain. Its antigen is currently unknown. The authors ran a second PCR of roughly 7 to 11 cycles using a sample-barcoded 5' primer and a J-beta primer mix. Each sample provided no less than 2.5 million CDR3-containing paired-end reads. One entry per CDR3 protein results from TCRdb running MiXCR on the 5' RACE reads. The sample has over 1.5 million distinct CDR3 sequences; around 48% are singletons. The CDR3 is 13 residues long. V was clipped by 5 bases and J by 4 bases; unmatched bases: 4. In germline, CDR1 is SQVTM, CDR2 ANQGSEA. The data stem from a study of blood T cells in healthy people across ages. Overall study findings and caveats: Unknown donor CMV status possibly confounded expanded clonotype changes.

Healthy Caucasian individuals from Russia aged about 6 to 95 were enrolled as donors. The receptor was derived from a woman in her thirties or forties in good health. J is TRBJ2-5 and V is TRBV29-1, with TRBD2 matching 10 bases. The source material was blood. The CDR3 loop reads CSVQTSGAETQYF. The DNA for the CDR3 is TGCAGCGTTCAAACTAGCGGGGCAGAGACCCAGTACTTC.